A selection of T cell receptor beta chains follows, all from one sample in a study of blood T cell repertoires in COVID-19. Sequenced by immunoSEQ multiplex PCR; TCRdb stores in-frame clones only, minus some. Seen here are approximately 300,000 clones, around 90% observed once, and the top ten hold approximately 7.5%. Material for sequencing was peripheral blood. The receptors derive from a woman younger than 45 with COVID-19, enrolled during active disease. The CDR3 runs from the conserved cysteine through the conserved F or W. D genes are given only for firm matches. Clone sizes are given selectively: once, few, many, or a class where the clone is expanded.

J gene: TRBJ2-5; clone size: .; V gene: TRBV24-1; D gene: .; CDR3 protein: CATSDRGRETQYF; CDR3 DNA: TGTGCCACCAGTGACCGGGGGAGGGAGACCCAGTACTTC
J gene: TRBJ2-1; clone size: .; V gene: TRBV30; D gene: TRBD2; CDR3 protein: CAWGNGRGYNEQFF; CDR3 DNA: TGTGCCTGGGGCAACGGGAGGGGCTACAATGAGCAGTTCTTC
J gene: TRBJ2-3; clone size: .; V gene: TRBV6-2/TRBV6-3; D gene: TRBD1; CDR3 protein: CASTPGQGSTDTQYF; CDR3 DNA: TGTGCCAGCACCCCGGGACAGGGAAGCACAGATACGCAGTATTTT
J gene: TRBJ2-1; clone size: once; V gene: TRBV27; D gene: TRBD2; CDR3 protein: CASRPPPTYPGGGNEQFF; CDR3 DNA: TGTGCCAGCAGACCCCCCCCGACCTACCCGGGGGGAGGCAATGAGCAGTTCTTC
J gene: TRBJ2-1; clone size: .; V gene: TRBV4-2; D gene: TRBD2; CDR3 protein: CASSQGTSGRAHEQFF; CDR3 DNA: TGTGCCAGCAGCCAAGGGACTAGCGGGAGAGCGCATGAGCAGTTCTTC
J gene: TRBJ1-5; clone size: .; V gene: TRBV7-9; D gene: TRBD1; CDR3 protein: CASSSYRGRSGNQPQHF; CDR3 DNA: TGTGCCAGCAGCTCGTACAGGGGACGGAGTGGCAATCAGCCCCAGCATTTT
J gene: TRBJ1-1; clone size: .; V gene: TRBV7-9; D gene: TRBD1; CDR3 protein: CASSLDTQGDAFF; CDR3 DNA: TGTGCCAGCAGCTTGGACACACAGGGGGACGCTTTCTTT
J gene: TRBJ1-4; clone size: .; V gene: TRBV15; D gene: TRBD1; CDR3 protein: CATSRAKPGQGFDEKLFF; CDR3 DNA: TGTGCCACCAGCAGAGCGAAACCGGGACAGGGTTTCGATGAAAAACTGTTTTTT
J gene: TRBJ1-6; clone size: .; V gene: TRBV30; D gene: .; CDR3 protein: CAWSPGGNSPLHF; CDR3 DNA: TGTGCCTGGAGTCCCGGGGGGAATTCACCCCTCCACTTT
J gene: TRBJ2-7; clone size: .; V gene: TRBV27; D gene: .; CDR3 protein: CASSPGGEQYF; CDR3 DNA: TGTGCCAGCAGTCCAGGAGGCGAGCAGTACTTC
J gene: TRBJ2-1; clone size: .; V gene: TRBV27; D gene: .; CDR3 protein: CASRRDTGVYEQFF; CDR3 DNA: TGTGCCAGCAGGCGAGATACGGGAGTCTATGAGCAGTTCTTC
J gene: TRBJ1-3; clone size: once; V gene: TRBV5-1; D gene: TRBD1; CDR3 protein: CASSLGDSSGNTIYF; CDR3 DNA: TGCGCCAGCAGCCTCGGGGACAGCTCTGGAAACACCATATATTTT
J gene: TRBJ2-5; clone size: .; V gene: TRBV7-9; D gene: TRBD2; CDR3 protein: CASSRALAVLGETQYF; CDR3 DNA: TGTGCCAGCAGTCGGGCTCTAGCGGTCCTGGGGGAGACCCAGTACTTC
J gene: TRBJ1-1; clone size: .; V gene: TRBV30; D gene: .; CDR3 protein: CAWSNWPQTEAFF; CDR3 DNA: TGTGCCTGGAGTAATTGGCCGCAAACTGAAGCTTTCTTT
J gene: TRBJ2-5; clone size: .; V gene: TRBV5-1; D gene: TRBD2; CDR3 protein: CASSPTGTRDPPQYF; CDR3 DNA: TGCGCCAGCAGTCCAACCGGGACTAGGGACCCGCCCCAGTACTTC